This TCR beta chain was sequenced in a study of T cell responses to AZD1222 COVID-19 vaccine. TCRdb keeps only in-frame clones here, not all; method: immunoSEQ multiplex PCR. The top ten hold approximately 7% of the sample, which has about 97,000 clones, roughly 90% seen once. With 2 bases removed from V and 2 bases from J, the gap between germline ends came to 10 bases. This CDR3 is built from 14 residues. Looked up from germline, CDR1 is SGHDN and CDR2 is FVKESK. Material: peripheral blood, obtained on day 0 of AZD1222 vaccination. This clonotype was obtained from an adult in good health. The chain joins TRBV14 to TRBJ2-7; D gene uncertain. CDR3 in amino acids: CASSQRYVTYEQYF. CDR3 coding DNA: TGTGCCAGCAGCCAAAGGTACGTCACCTACGAGCAGTACTTC.